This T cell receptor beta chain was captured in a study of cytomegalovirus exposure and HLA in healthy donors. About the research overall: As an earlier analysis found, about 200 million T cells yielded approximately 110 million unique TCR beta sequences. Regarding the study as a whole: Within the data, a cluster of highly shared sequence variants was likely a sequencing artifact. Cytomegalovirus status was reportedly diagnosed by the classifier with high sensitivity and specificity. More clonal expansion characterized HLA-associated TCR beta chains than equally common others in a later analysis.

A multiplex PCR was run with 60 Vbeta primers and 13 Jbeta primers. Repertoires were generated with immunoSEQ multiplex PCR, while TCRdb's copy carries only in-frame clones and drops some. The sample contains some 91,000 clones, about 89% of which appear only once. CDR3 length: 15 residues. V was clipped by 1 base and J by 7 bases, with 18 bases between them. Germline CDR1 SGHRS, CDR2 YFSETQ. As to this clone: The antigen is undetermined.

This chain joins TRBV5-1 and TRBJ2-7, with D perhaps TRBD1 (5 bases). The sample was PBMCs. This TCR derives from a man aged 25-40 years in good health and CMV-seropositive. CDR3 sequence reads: CASSLRQLSLGEQYF. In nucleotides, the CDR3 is TGCGCCAGCAGCTTGAGACAGTTAAGTCTCGGTGAGCAGTACTTC.